These 30 T cell receptor beta chains were sequenced from one sample in a study of cytomegalovirus exposure and HLA in healthy donors. Assay used: immunoSEQ multiplex PCR; TCRdb lists only in-frame clones, some missing. Of about 110,000 clones listed, 90% to 97% are singletons. The source material was PBMCs. These receptors all come from a woman aged 18-29 years in good health and CMV-seronegative.

This clone showed up just once. The chain carries TRBV28 and TRBJ2-7, with D perhaps TRBD2 (6 bases). This CDR3 comprises 15 residues. Germline V gene lookup returns CDR1 MDHEN and CDR2 SYDVKM. The V and J ends lost 2 bases and 5 bases respectively, with 16 bases between them. The CDR3 DNA is TGTGCCAGCAGTTTACCCCGGGAGATTAGGGACGAGCAGTACTTC. Residues: CASSLPREIRDEQYF. The full variable domain, completed using reference TRBV28 and TRBJ2-7, is DVKVTQSSRYLVKRTGEKVFLECVQDMDHENMFWYRQDPGLGLRLIYFSYDVKMKEKGDIPEGYSVSREKKERFSLILESASTNQTSMYLCASSLPREIRDEQYFGPGTRLTVT.

The chain uses TRBV19 and TRBJ2-1, with D possibly matching TRBD2 (7 bases). The CDR3 totals 15 residues. Between the trimmed V and J ends, which lost 8 bases and 0 bases, there was a span of 14 bases. Germline assignment: CDR1 LNHDA and CDR2 SQIVND (reference sequence). CDR3 protein: CASGMGGASYNEQFF. DNA of the CDR3: TGTGCCAGTGGGATGGGGGGGGCCTCCTACAATGAGCAGTTCTTC.

V and J are TRBV7-9 and TRBJ1-3; possibly TRBD1 for D (6 bases). With 10 bases removed from V and 0 bases from J, the gap between germline ends came to 10 bases. This CDR3 has 13 residues. Germline CDR1 reads SEHNR; CDR2 reads FQNEAQ (reference sequence). CDR3 protein: CANRENSGNTIYF. The CDR3 DNA sequence: TGTGCCAACAGGGAGAACTCTGGAAACACCATATATTTT.

Details on this clone: At one end, the junction sequence differs from germline, possibly due to a read error. Within the sample, other DNA sequences also encode this same CDR3. V usage is TRBV5-6 and J usage is TRBJ2-7; unclear D gene. The CDR3 covers 14 residues. In germline, CDR1 is SGHDT, CDR2 YYEEEE. The CDR3 DNA is TGTGCTAGCAGCTTTTTCAGGCCCCCCTACGAGCAGTACTTC. It encodes CASSFFRPPYEQYF. The whole variable domain, filled in from reference TRBV5-6 and TRBJ2-7, reads DAGVTQSPTHLIKTRGQQVTLRCSPKSGHDTVSWYQQALGQGPQFIFQYYEEEERQRGNFPDRFSGHQFPNYSSELNVNALLLGDSALYLCASSFFRPPYEQYFGPGTRLTVT.

The chain is built from TRBV6-4 and TRBJ2-3; 8 nucleotides line up with TRBD2. The V and J ends lost 3 bases and 4 bases, in that order; junction bases with no gene match: 6. The CDR3 is 15 residues long. CDR1 MRHNA and CDR2 SNTAGT come from the germline V gene. In nucleotides, the CDR3 is TGTGCCAGCAGTGAAGGCGGGGGGACTTCAGATACGCAGTATTTT. It yields the protein CASSEGGGTSDTQYF.

V and J are TRBV28 and TRBJ2-5; 11 nucleotides match TRBD2. The CDR3 contains 16 residues. The germline V gene has CDR1 MDHEN and CDR2 SYDVKM. The ends lost 9 bases at V and 1 base at J; junction bases unmatched: 10. CDR3 in amino acids: CASTPGLAETQETQYF. The CDR3 DNA follows: TGTGCCAGTACCCCGGGACTAGCGGAGACCCAAGAGACCCAGTACTTC.

The J gene is TRBJ1-1, the V gene TRBV2, with D unclear. Per the germline V gene, CDR1 is SNHLY and CDR2 is FYNNEI. CDR3 length: 14 amino acids. V lost 3 bases, J lost 1 base, and 9 bases lay in between. CDR3 nucleotides: TGTGCCAGCAGTGATGGATGGGCGAACACTGAAGCTTTCTTT. It encodes CASSDGWANTEAFF.

A single count supports this clone. The V gene is TRBV11-2, the J gene TRBJ1-2; D is uncertain. Germline V gene lookup returns CDR1 SGHAT and CDR2 FQNNGV. This CDR3 contains 13 residues. V was pared by 5 bases and J by 10 bases, with 17 bases between. The CDR3 DNA sequence: TGTGCCAGCAGCCCCGTGGAGGGCGGCGACTACACCTTC. This gives the protein CASSPVEGGDYTF.

The chain couples TRBV11-2 to TRBJ1-1; maybe TRBD1 (5 bases). The CDR3 length is 14 residues. V was cut by 5 bases and J by 1 base, with 11 bases left in between. Germline CDR1 is SGHAT and CDR2 is FQNNGV. The CDR3 loop reads CASSLGDRNTEAFF. The CDR3 region has the DNA TGTGCCAGCAGCCTTGGTGACAGGAACACTGAAGCTTTCTTT.

V usage is TRBV4-1 and J usage is TRBJ1-3; TRBD1 matches 7 bases. The junction had 5 bases not matched to a gene; V was cut back by 0 bases and J by 3 bases. Germline assignment: CDR1 MGHRA and CDR2 YSYEKL. The CDR3 runs 16 residues. CDR3 in DNA: TGCGCCAGCAGCCAAGAATGGACAGGATTTGGAAACACCATATATTTT. Its translation is CASSQEWTGFGNTIYF.

The chain joins TRBV5-6 to TRBJ2-7; a possible D gene is TRBD2 (7 bases). The V end lost 0 bases, the J end lost 6 bases, and 10 bases lay between the germline ends. The germline CDR1 and CDR2 sequences are SGHDT and YYEEEE. This CDR3 comprises 13 residues. CDR3 nucleotide sequence: TGTGCCAGCAGCTTGGGGGGGGGCGGCGAGCAGTACTTC. Protein: CASSLGGGGEQYF. Full variable domain (outside the CDR3, taken from reference TRBV5-6 and TRBJ2-7): DAGVTQSPTHLIKTRGQQVTLRCSPKSGHDTVSWYQQALGQGPQFIFQYYEEEERQRGNFPDRFSGHQFPNYSSELNVNALLLGDSALYLCASSLGGGGEQYFGPGTRLTVT.

The J gene is TRBJ2-3, the V gene TRBV19, with D perhaps matching TRBD1 (5 bases). The CDR3 is made up of 14 amino acids. Germline values: CDR1 LNHDA, CDR2 SQIVND (reference sequence). V was cut by 6 bases and J by 2 bases, with 12 bases left in between. CDR3 sequence reads: CASSRQTYTDTQYF. The CDR3 DNA sequence: TGTGCCAGTAGCAGACAGACGTACACAGATACGCAGTATTTT.

The rearrangement joins TRBV29-1 to TRBJ1-1; D is perhaps TRBD1 (6 bases). Trimming stripped 7 bases from V and 0 bases from J, with 12 bases between. This CDR3 spans 13 amino acids. CDR1 is SQVTM and CDR2 is ANQGSEA in the germline V gene. The CDR3 region is CSATTGMNTEAFF. The CDR3, as DNA: TGCAGCGCGACGACAGGAATGAACACTGAAGCTTTCTTT.

V is TRBV30 and J is TRBJ1-5; D is unresolved. V lost 0 bases, J lost 1 base, and 10 bases lay in between. This CDR3 has 15 residues. CDR1 and CDR2 (germline): GTSNPN, SVGIG (reference sequence). The CDR3 reads CAWSVGSNSNQPQHF. The CDR3 bases are TGTGCCTGGAGTGTCGGGTCCAACAGCAATCAGCCCCAGCATTTT.

This rearrangement joins TRBV18 to TRBJ1-3; 8 bases fit TRBD1. Trimming at V came to 1 base and at J to 4 bases, leaving 6 bases not matched to a gene. The CDR3 totals 16 residues. Germline CDR1 and CDR2: KGHSH and LQKENI. CDR3 DNA: TGTGCCAGCTCACCACAGCAGGGGGCTGGAGGAAACACCATATATTTT. Protein sequence: CASSPQQGAGGNTIYF.

The gene calls are TRBV5-6 and TRBJ2-5; 7 bases match TRBD2. This CDR3 region has 15 residues. CDR1 and CDR2 (germline): SGHDT, YYEEEE. Unmatched junction bases numbered 8, after V lost 4 bases and J lost 2 bases. CDR3: CASSHAWGGQETQYF. CDR3 coding DNA: TGTGCCAGCAGCCACGCCTGGGGGGGGCAAGAGACCCAGTACTTC.

The gene calls are TRBV2 and TRBJ2-5, with TRBD2 matching over 13 bases. CDR3 length: 16 residues. The J segment lost 2 bases and the V segment lost 3 bases, leaving 3 bases of the junction unmatched. The germline gives CDR1 SNHLY, CDR2 FYNNEI. The CDR3 nucleotides read TGTGCCAGCAGTGACGGGACTAGCGGGGTACAAGAGACCCAGTACTTC. Translating gives CASSDGTSGVQETQYF.

CDR3 DNA sequence: TGTGCCAGCAGCAAAGGGGACGACAGGGTGGACTATGGCTACACCTTC. Its translation: CASSKGDDRVDYGYTF. The chain couples TRBV21-1 to TRBJ1-2; the tabulated D call, TRBD1, remains unverified against the DNA. TRBV21-1 is reported as a pseudogene. CDR3 length: 16 residues.

V and J are TRBV4-3 and TRBJ1-2; D might be TRBD1 (5 bases). V lost 0 bases, J lost 4 bases, and 12 bases lay in between. Looked up from germline, CDR1 is LGHNA and CDR2 is YSLEER. CDR3 length: 15 amino acids. The CDR3 loop is CASSQESPGIYGYTF. The CDR3 DNA sequence: TGCGCCAGCAGCCAAGAATCGCCAGGGATCTATGGCTACACCTTC.

The chain couples TRBV18 to TRBJ1-1, with 9 bases that match TRBD1. Germline CDR1 KGHSH, CDR2 LQKENI. CDR3 length equals 16 residues. V lost 3 bases, J lost 5 bases, and 10 bases stayed unmatched. Here the CDR3 reads CASSPDTQGARTEAFF. The CDR3 nucleotides read TGTGCCAGCTCACCTGACACACAGGGGGCGCGGACTGAAGCTTTCTTT.

This chain connects TRBV7-9 to TRBJ2-1, with 11 nucleotides matching TRBD2. Germline lookup yields CDR1 SEHNR and CDR2 FQNEAQ (reference sequence). The ends lost 1 base at V and 8 bases at J; junction bases unmatched: 10. The CDR3 has 17 amino acids. CDR3 region: CASSLETSGVDEDEQFF. CDR3 DNA sequence: TGTGCCAGCAGCTTAGAGACTAGCGGGGTAGACGAGGATGAGCAGTTCTTC. The full variable domain, with the rest looked up from reference TRBV7-9 and TRBJ2-1, is DTGVSQNPRHKITKRGQNVTFRCDPISEHNRLYWYRQTLGQGPEFLTYFQNEAQLEKSRLLSDRFSAERPKGSFSTLEIQRTEQGDSAMYLCASSLETSGVDEDEQFFGPGTRLTVL.

The chain combines TRBV7-2 with TRBJ2-5, with TRBD2 matching over 12 bases. The CDR3 contains 16 residues. The germline V gene has CDR1 SGHTA and CDR2 FQGNSA. V lost 4 bases to trimming and J lost 1 base; unmatched junction nucleotides: 4. The CDR3 nucleotides read TGTGCCAGCAGCTCTAGCGGGGGGGGGCTCCAAGAGACCCAGTACTTC. It specifies CASSSSGGGLQETQYF.

The chain uses TRBV2 and TRBJ2-1, with D possibly being TRBD2 (5 bases). With 8 bases removed from V and 8 bases from J, the gap between germline ends came to 13 bases. CDR1 SNHLY and CDR2 FYNNEI come from the germline V gene. The CDR3 extends over 12 amino acids. The CDR3 DNA reads as TGTGCCAGCGAGGGCAGGACGGATGAGCAGTTCTTC. Encoded protein: CASEGRTDEQFF.

This chain joins TRBV9 and TRBJ2-3; 7 bases align to TRBD1. After removal of 4 bases from V and 4 bases from J, the junction contained 6 bases not matched to a gene. The CDR3 consists of 14 residues. Germline loops: CDR1 SGDLS, CDR2 YYNGEE. CDR3 coding DNA: TGTGCCAGCAGCTCCCGACAGGGTCCAGATACGCAGTATTTT. Its translation: CASSSRQGPDTQYF.

V gene TRBV28 combines with J gene TRBJ2-1; the D gene is possibly TRBD2 (6 bases). V shed 3 bases and J shed 0 bases, with 9 bases lying between them. The germline gives CDR1 MDHEN, CDR2 SYDVKM. The CDR3 loop spans 15 amino acids. This chain's CDR3 is CASSFGGSSYNEQFF. The DNA of the CDR3 is TGTGCCAGCAGTTTTGGGGGGAGCTCCTACAATGAGCAGTTCTTC.

The chain couples TRBV2 to TRBJ2-3, with TRBD1 identical over 7 bases. V gave up 4 bases and J gave up 2 bases; unmatched junction bases: 6. Germline V lookup: CDR1 SNHLY, CDR2 FYNNEI. This CDR3 is built from 15 residues. The CDR3 DNA follows: TGTGCCAGCAGTGTTAGACAGGGATTCACAGATACGCAGTATTTT. Amino acid sequence: CASSVRQGFTDTQYF.

The gene calls are TRBV28 and TRBJ1-2, with a tentative D call TRBD1 (5 bases). CDR1 and CDR2 from the germline V gene are MDHEN and SYDVKM. V was trimmed by 5 bases and J by 4 bases, leaving 8 bases between them. The CDR3 length is 12 residues. The CDR3 region has the DNA TGTGCCAGCAGTCGGGGGACCTATGGCTACACCTTC. This gives the protein CASSRGTYGYTF.

The chain employs TRBV9 and TRBJ1-1; no firm D call. Germline V lookup: CDR1 SGDLS, CDR2 YYNGEE. There are 15 residues in the CDR3. Trimming shortened V by 2 bases and J by 0 bases, and 11 bases separated the two germline ends. CDR3 DNA sequence: TGTGCCAGCAGCGTCATTCGGGGAATGAACACTGAAGCTTTCTTT. Protein: CASSVIRGMNTEAFF.

This sequence joins TRBV4-2 and TRBJ2-3; 13 positions agree with TRBD2. Germline V lookup: CDR1 LGHNA, CDR2 YNFKEQ. After removal of 2 bases from V and 3 bases from J, the junction contained 5 bases not matched to a gene. The CDR3 extends over 17 amino acids. The CDR3 DNA follows: TGTGCCAGCAGCCAAACCTGGACTAGCGGGGGAACAGATACGCAGTATTTT. Its translation: CASSQTWTSGGTDTQYF.

The V call is TRBV7-2, the J call TRBJ1-1; no reliable D call. Germline V gene data show CDR1 as SGHTA and CDR2 as FQGNSA. This CDR3 region has 15 residues. The V gene lost 1 base and the J gene lost 4 bases, with 13 bases spanning the gap. The CDR3 DNA follows: TGTGCCAGCAGCTTAGTCGGGGTGGGGAGCACTGAAGCTTTCTTT. Translating gives CASSLVGVGSTEAFF.